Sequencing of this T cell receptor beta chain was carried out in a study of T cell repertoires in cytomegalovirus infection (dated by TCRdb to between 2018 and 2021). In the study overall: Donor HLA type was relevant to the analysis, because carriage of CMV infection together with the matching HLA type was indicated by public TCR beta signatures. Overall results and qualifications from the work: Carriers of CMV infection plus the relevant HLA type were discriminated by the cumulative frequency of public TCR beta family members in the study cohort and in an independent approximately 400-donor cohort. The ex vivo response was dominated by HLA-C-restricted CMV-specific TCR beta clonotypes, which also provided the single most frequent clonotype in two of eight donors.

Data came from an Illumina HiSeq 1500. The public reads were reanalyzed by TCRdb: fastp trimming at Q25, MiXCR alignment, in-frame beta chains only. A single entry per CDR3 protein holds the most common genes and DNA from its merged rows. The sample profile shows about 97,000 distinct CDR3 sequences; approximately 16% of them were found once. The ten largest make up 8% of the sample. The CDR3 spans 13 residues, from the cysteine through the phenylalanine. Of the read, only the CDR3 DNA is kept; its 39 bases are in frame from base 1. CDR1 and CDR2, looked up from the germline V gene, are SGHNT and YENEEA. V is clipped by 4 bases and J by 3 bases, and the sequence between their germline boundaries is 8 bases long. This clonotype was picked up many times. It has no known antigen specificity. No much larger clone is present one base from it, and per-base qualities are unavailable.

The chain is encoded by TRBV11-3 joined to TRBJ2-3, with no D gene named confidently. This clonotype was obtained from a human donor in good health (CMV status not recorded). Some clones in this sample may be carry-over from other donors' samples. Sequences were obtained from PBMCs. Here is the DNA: TGTGCCAGCAGCTGGGAAGGAACAGATACGCAGTATTTT. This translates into CASSWEGTDTQYF.